Given below is one T cell receptor beta chain in context. Its antigen remains unknown. Germline loops: CDR1 LGHNA, CDR2 YSLEER. The V gene end was trimmed by 4 bases and the J gene end by 8 bases; junction bases not matched to a gene: 16. CDR3 size: 17 residues. This sample stems from a study of T cell responses to AZD1222 COVID-19 vaccine. Study-level findings and limits: Spike-specific TCR repertoires showed rising breadth and depth after two AZD1222 doses.

Generated by immunoSEQ multiplex PCR, the TCRdb table keeps only in-frame clones and is missing some. This sample has roughly 70,000 clones, with 79% found just once. This sample comprised peripheral blood, obtained on day 0 of MenACWY control vaccination. The chain couples TRBV4-3 to TRBJ2-1; 8 bases map to TRBD2. The receptor's source is an adult in good health. As DNA, the CDR3 is TGCGCCAGCAGCCGGAGACTCGGGACTAGTGCTCCCTATGAGCAGTTCTTC. Its translation is CASSRRLGTSAPYEQFF.